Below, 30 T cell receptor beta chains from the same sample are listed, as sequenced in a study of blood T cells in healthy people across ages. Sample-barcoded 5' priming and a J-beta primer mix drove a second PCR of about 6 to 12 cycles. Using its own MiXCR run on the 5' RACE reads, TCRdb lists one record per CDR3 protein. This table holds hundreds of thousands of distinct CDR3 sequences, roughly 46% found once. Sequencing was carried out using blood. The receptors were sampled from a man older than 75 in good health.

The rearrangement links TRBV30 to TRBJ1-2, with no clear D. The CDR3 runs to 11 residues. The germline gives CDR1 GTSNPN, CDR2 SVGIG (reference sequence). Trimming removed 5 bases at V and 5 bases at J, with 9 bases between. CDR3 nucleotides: TGTGCCTGGGGGAAGGCTTATGGCTACACCTTC. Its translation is CAWGKAYGYTF.

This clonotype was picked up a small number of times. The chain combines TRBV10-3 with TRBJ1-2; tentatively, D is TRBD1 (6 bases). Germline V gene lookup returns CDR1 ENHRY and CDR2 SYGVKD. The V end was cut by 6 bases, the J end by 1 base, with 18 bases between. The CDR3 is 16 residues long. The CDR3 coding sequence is TGTGCCATCAGCGGCCTCGGGACATCTTTTAACTATGGCTACACCTTC. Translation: CAISGLGTSFNYGYTF.

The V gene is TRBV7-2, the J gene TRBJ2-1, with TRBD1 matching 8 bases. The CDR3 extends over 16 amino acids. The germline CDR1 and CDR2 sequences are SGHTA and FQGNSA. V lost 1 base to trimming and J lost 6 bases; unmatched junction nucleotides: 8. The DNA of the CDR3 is TGTACCAGCAGCTTAGGGTTTAGGACAGGGATCAATGAGCAGTTCTTC. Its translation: CTSSLGFRTGINEQFF. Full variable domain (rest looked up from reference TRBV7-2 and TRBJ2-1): GAGVSQSPSNKVTEKGKDVELRCDPISGHTALYWYRQSLGQGLEFLIYFQGNSAPDKSGLPSDRFSAERTGGSVSTLTIQRTQQEDSAVYLCTSSLGFRTGINEQFFGPGTRLTVL.

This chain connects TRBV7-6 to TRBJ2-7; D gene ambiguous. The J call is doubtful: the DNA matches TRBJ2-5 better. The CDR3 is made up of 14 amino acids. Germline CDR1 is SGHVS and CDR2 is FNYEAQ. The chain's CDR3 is CASSLGPDPGTQYF. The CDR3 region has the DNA TGTGCCAGCAGCTTAGGTCCAGATCCTGGGACCCAGTACTTC.

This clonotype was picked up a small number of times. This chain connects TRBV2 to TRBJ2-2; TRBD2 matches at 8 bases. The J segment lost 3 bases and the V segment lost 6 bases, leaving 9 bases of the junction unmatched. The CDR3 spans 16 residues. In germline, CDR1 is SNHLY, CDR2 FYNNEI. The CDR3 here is CASRGSSGMYTGELFF. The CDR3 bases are TGTGCCAGCAGGGGAAGTAGCGGGATGTACACCGGGGAGCTGTTTTTT. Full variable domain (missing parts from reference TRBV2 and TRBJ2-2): EPEVTQTPSHQVTQMGQEVILRCVPISNHLYFYWYRQILGQKVEFLVSFYNNEISEKSEIFDDQFSVERPDGSNFTLKIRSTKLEDSAMYFCASRGSSGMYTGELFFGEGSRLTVL.

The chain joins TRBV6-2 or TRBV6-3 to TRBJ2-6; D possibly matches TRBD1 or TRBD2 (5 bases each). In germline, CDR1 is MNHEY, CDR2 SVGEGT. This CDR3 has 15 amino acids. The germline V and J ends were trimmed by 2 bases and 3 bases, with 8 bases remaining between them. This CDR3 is CASSYTRGGANVLTF. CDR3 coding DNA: TGTGCCAGCAGTTACACTAGGGGTGGGGCCAACGTCCTGACTTTC.

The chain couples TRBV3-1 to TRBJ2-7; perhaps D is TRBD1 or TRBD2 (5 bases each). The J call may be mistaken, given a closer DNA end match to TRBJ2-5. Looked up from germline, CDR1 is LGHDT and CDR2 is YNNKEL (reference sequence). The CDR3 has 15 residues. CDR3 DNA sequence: TGTGCCAGCAGCCAAGAGGGAAGATGGGGGGAGACCCAGTACTTC. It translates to CASSQEGRWGETQYF.

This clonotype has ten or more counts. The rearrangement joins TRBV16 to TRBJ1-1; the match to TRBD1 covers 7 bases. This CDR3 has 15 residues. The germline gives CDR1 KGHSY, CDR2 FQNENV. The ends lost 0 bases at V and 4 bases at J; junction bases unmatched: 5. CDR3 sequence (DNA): TGTGCCAGCAGCCAATCGGCAGGGGGGGGCACTGAAGCTTTCTTT. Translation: CASSQSAGGGTEAFF.

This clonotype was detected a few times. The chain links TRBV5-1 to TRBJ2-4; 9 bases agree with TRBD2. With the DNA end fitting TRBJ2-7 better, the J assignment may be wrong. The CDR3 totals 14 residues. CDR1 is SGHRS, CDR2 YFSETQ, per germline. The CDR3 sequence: CASSSGGRAVEQYF. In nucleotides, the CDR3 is TGCGCCAGCAGCTCCGGCGGGAGGGCCGTCGAGCAGTACTTC.

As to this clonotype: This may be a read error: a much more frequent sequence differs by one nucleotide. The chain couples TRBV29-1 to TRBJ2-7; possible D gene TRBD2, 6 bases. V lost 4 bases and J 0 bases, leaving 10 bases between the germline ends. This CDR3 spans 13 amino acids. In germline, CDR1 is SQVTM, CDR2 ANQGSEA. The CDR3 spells CSVVRGASYEQYF. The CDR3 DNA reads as TGCAGCGTTGTGCGGGGTGCCTCCTACGAGCAGTACTTC.

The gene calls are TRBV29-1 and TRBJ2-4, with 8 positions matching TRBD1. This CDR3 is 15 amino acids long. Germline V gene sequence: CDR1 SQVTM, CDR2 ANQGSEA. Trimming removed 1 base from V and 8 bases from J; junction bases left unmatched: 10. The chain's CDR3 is CSVEAVQGAMDIQYF. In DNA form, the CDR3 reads TGCAGCGTTGAAGCGGTCCAGGGGGCGATGGACATTCAGTACTTC.

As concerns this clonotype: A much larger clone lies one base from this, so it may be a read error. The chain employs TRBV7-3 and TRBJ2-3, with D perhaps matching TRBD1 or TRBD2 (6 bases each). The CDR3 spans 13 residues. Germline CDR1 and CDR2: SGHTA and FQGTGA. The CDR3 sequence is CASSLDRGDTRYF. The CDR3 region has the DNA TGTGCCAGCAGCCTCGATAGGGGGGACACGCGGTATTTT.

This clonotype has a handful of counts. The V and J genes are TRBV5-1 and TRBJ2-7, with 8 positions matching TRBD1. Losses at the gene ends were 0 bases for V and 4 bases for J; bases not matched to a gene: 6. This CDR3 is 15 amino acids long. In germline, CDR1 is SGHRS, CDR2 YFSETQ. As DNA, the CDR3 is TGCGCCAGCAGCTTGGATGGACAGGGAATTTACGAGCAGTACTTC. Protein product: CASSLDGQGIYEQYF.

The CDR3 DNA reads as TGCAGCGTTAATCGGGGACCCAAAGAGACCCAGTACTTC. Its protein is CSVNRGPKETQYF. The chain uses TRBV29-1 and TRBJ2-5; D is tentatively TRBD1 or TRBD2 (5 bases each). Germline values: CDR1 SQVTM, CDR2 ANQGSEA. V lost 5 bases to trimming and J lost 3 bases, with 13 bases between them. The CDR3 totals 13 residues.

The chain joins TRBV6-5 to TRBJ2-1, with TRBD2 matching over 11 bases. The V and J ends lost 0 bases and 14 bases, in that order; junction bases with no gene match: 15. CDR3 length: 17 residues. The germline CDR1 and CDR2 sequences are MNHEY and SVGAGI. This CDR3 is CASSYSKGLAEEEAKFF. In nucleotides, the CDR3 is TGTGCCAGCAGTTACTCGAAGGGACTAGCGGAAGAAGAAGCTAAGTTCTTC.

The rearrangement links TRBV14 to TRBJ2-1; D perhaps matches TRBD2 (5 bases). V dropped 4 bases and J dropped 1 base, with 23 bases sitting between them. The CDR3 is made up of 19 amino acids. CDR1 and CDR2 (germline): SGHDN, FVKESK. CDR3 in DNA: TGTGCCAGCAGCCCGCAGAAGGGTATCCCGGGAATATCCTACAATGAGCAGTTCTTC. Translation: CASSPQKGIPGISYNEQFF.

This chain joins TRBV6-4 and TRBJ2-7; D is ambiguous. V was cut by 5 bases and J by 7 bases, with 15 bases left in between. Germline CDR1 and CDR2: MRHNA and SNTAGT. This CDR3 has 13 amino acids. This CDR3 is CASSIYPSAEQYF. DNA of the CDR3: TGTGCCAGCAGTATATACCCCTCAGCTGAGCAGTACTTC.

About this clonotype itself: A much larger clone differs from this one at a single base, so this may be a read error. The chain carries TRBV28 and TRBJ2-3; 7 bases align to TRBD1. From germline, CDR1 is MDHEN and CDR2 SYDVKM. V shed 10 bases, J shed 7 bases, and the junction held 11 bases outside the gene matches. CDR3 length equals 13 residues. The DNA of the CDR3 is TGTGCCAACGGTCAGGGGGTTCGGAATACGCAGTATTTT. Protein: CANGQGVRNTQYF.

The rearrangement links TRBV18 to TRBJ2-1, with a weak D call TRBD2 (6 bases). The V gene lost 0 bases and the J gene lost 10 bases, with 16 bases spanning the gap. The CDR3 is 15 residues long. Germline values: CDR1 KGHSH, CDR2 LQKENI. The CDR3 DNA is TGTGCCAGCTCACCACCTCGAGCCGGGGGAACCGAGCAGTTCTTC. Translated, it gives CASSPPRAGGTEQFF.

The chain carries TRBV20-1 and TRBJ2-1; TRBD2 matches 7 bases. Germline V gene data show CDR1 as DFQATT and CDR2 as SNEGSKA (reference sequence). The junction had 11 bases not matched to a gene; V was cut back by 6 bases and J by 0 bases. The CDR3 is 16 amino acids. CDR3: CSAKSRGRSSYNEQFF. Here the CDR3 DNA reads TGCAGTGCCAAGAGTCGCGGGAGAAGCTCCTACAATGAGCAGTTCTTC.

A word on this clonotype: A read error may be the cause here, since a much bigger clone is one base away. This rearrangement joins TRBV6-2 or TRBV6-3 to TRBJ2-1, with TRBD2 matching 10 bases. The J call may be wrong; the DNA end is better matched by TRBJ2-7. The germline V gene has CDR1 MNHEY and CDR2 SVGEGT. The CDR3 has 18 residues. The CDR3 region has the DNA TGTGCCAGCAGTCCTCTGACTTGCCTAGCGGGAGTCTCGGGCGAGCAGTACTTC. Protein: CASSPLTCLAGVSGEQYF.

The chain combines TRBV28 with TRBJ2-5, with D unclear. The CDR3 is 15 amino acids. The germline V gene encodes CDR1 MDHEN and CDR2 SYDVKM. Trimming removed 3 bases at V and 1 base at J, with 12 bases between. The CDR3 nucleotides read TGTGCCAGCAGTTTCCCCCAGCAGATCCAAGAGACCCAGTACTTC. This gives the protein CASSFPQQIQETQYF.

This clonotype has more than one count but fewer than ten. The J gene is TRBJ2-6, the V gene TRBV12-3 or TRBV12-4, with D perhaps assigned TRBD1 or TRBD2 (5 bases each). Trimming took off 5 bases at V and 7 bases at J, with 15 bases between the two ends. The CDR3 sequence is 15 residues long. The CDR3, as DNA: TGTGCCAGCAGTCTCCGGGACGGAGGAGCCAACGTCCTGACTTTC. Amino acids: CASSLRDGGANVLTF.

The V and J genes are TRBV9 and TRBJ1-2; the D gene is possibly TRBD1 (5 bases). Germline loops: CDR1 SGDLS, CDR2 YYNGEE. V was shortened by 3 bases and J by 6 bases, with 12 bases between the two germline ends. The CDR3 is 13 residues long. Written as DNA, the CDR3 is TGTGCCAGCAGCGGTGGGGGTCCTCATGGCTACACCTTC. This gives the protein CASSGGGPHGYTF.

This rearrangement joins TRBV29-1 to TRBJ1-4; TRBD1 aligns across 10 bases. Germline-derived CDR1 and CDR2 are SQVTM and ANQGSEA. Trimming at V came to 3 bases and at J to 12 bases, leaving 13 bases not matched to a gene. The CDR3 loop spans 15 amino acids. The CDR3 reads CSVEKGQGMRGELFF. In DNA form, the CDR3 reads TGCAGCGTTGAGAAGGGACAGGGGATGAGGGGTGAACTGTTTTTT.

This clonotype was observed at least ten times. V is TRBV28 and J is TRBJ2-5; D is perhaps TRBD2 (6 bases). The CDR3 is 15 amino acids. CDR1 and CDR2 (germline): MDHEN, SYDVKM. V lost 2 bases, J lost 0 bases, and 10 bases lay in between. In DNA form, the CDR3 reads TGTGCCAGCAGTTTAGTGACGGGGGACCAAGAGACCCAGTACTTC. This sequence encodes CASSLVTGDQETQYF.

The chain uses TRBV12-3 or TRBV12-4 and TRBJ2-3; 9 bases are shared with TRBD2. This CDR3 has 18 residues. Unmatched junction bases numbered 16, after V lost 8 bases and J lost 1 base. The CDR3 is CASEPQGSASGGTDTQYF. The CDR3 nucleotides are TGTGCCAGCGAGCCCCAGGGGAGCGCTAGCGGGGGCACAGATACGCAGTATTTT.

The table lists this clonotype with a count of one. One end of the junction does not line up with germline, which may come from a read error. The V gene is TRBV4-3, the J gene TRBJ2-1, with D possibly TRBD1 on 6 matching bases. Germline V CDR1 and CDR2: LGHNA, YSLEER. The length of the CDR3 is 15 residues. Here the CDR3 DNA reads TGCACCAGCAGCCAAGGTTCAGGGGACGGATGGGCACCGTTCTTC. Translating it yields CTSSQGSGDGWAPFF.

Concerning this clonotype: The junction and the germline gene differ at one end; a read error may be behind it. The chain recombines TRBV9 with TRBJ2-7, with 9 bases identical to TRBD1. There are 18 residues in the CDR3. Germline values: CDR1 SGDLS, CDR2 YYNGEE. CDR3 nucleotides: TGTGCCAGCACCTTAAGGGACTCTCCGGGACAGGGACCCTATGAGCAGTACTTC. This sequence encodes CASTLRDSPGQGPYEQYF.

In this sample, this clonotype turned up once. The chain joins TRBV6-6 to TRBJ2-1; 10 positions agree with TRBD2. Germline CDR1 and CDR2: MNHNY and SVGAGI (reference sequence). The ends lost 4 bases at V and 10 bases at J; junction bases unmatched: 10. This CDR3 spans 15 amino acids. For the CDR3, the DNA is TGTGCCAGCAGTTGGCTAGCGGGGGCGATCGGAGAGCAGTTCTTC. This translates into CASSWLAGAIGEQFF.